Following are 21 T cell receptor beta chains from one sample sequenced in a study of shared clonotypes between healthy human individuals. Naive CD8 cells lacked CD45RO and underwent positive selection for CCR7, leaving out terminally differentiated effector memory CD45RA+ cells. Using immunoSEQ multiplex PCR, the repertoire was profiled, and TCRdb retains in-frame clones only, with some absent. This table holds nearly 600,000 clones, roughly 96% found once. Sequencing was performed on naive CD8+ T cells sorted from blood. These receptors were obtained from a woman in her twenties or thirties in good health.

The chain carries TRBV4-2 and TRBJ2-1; no clear D gene. The CDR3 runs to 17 residues. V lost 0 bases and J lost 6, with 18 bases in between. The germline gives CDR1 LGHNA, CDR2 YNFKEQ. The chain's CDR3 is CASSQDPLEEVVNEQFF. Here the CDR3 DNA reads TGTGCCAGCAGCCAAGACCCTCTAGAAGAAGTTGTCAATGAGCAGTTCTTC.

The V and J genes are TRBV30 and TRBJ2-5; D uncertain. The DNA matches TRBJ2-7 better at its end, which makes the J call doubtful. This CDR3 has 14 residues. The germline V gene encodes CDR1 GTSNPN and CDR2 SVGIG (reference sequence). CDR3 nucleotide sequence: TGTGCCTGGAGCCGGGTCCTGACTTCTGGCGAGCAGTACTTC. Residues: CAWSRVLTSGEQYF.

The chain is built from TRBV9 and TRBJ2-3, with D tentatively TRBD2 (6 bases). This CDR3 has 16 residues. Germline V lookup: CDR1 SGDLS, CDR2 YYNGEE. V dropped 6 bases and J dropped 0 bases, with 17 bases sitting between them. This CDR3 is CASTGGSVPSTDTQYF. CDR3 DNA sequence: TGTGCCAGCACCGGGGGAAGCGTTCCTAGCACAGATACGCAGTATTTT.

The chain has TRBV19 and TRBJ1-5; D unresolved. The CDR3 is 15 residues long. Germline V gene lookup returns CDR1 LNHDA and CDR2 SQIVND (reference sequence). Trimming removed 4 bases at V and 0 bases at J, with 10 bases between. CDR3 in amino acids: CASSNADSSNQPQHF. The CDR3 nucleotides are TGTGCCAGTAGTAACGCGGATTCTAGCAATCAGCCCCAGCATTTT.

The chain has TRBV5-4 and TRBJ2-7; 10 nucleotides agree with TRBD2. The ends lost 0 bases at V and 6 bases at J; junction bases unmatched: 9. The CDR3 totals 16 residues. Germline CDR1 is SGHNT and CDR2 is YYREEE (reference sequence). The CDR3 protein is CASSLAPSGRSGEQYF. Written as DNA, the CDR3 is TGTGCCAGCAGCTTGGCTCCTAGCGGGAGATCGGGCGAGCAGTACTTC.

The chain joins TRBV5-4 to TRBJ1-2; D is unresolved. CDR3 size: 13 residues. Germline CDR1 reads SGHNT; CDR2 reads YYREEE (reference sequence). The V end was cut by 0 bases, the J end by 4 bases, with 7 bases between. CDR3 bases: TGTGCCAGCAGCTTGGTGACCGGCTATGGCTACACCTTC. Its translation is CASSLVTGYGYTF.

CDR3 in DNA: TGTGCCAGCAGCCACGCACAGGGGGGAGAAGAGACCCAGTACTTC. This sequence encodes CASSHAQGGEETQYF. This rearrangement joins TRBV7-9 to TRBJ2-5; 8 positions match TRBD1. J gave up 3 bases and V 5 bases, and 8 bases lay outside the gene matches. The CDR3 length is 15 residues. Germline CDR1 and CDR2: SEHNR and FQNEAQ (reference sequence).

V gene TRBV9 combines with J gene TRBJ2-5, with a possible D match to TRBD2 (5 bases). The germline V and J ends were trimmed by 4 bases and 5 bases, with 15 bases remaining between them. In germline, CDR1 is SGDLS, CDR2 YYNGEE. The CDR3 sequence is 14 residues long. In nucleotides, the CDR3 is TGTGCCAGCAGCCCTGGACTGAGCTGGGAGACCCAGTACTTC. It specifies CASSPGLSWETQYF.

This clone appeared a single time. The CDR3 protein is CSVPGDEQFF. The CDR3 DNA sequence: TGCAGCGTGCCAGGGGATGAGCAGTTCTTC. The J gene is TRBJ2-1, the V gene TRBV29-1; TRBD1 is a possible D gene (6 bases). The germline gives CDR1 SQVTM, CDR2 ANQGSEA. The CDR3 is 10 amino acids. Deletions cut 6 bases from V and 8 bases from J, with 8 bases between.

The chain links TRBV19 to TRBJ2-1; perhaps TRBD2 as D (5 bases). V lost 2 bases and J 8 bases, leaving 16 bases between the germline ends. Germline-derived CDR1 and CDR2 are LNHDA and SQIVND (reference sequence). This CDR3 has 15 amino acids. The DNA of the CDR3 is TGTGCCAGTAGTATAAACGTTTTGAGGGAATATGAGCAGTTCTTC. This gives the protein CASSINVLREYEQFF.

The chain joins TRBV6-1 to TRBJ2-3; TRBD2 matches at 11 bases. Germline loops: CDR1 MNHNS, CDR2 SASEGT. This CDR3 is 15 amino acids long. V lost 10 bases and J lost 0; bases outside the gene matches: 6. The CDR3 is CATARTSGSTDTQYF. The CDR3 coding sequence is TGTGCCACCGCTCGGACTAGCGGGAGCACAGATACGCAGTATTTT.

CDR3 in DNA: TGTGCCAGCAGCTTGGGAGAGAGAGTGAACACTGAAGCTTTCTTT. As protein: CASSLGERVNTEAFF. The chain uses TRBV27 and TRBJ1-1; no clear D gene. V lost 6 bases and J 0 bases, leaving 14 bases between the germline ends. This CDR3 contains 15 residues. CDR1 is MNHEY and CDR2 is SMNVEV in the germline V gene (reference sequence).

This chain uses TRBV5-3 with TRBJ2-3, with D maybe TRBD2 (6 bases). TRBV5-3 is flagged as an ORF with uncertain function. This CDR3 comprises 14 residues. V dropped 8 bases and J dropped 4 bases, with 17 bases sitting between them. CDR3 in amino acids: CASLADAVADTQYF. As DNA, the CDR3 is TGTGCCAGCTTAGCGGACGCCGTAGCAGATACGCAGTATTTT.

This clone was found a few times. V gene TRBV21-1 combines with J gene TRBJ1-1; the table names TRBD1, a call not compared with the DNA. TRBV21-1 is reported as a pseudogene. The CDR3 spans 12 residues. Here the CDR3 reads CASSRADSRAFF. DNA for the CDR3: TGTGCCAGCAGCAGGGCGGACAGCAGAGCTTTCTTT.

The chain links TRBV27 to TRBJ2-1, with 8 bases fitting TRBD2. The V gene end was trimmed by 5 bases and the J gene end by 5 bases; junction bases not matched to a gene: 8. This CDR3 contains 15 residues. Germline lookup yields CDR1 MNHEY and CDR2 SMNVEV (reference sequence). In DNA form, the CDR3 reads TGTGCCAGCAGTACATGGACTAGCAGTCACAATGAGCAGTTCTTC. This codes for CASSTWTSSHNEQFF.

The rearrangement links TRBV28 to TRBJ2-7; 8 nucleotides line up with TRBD2. The ends lost 7 bases at V and 5 bases at J; junction bases unmatched: 10. CDR1 MDHEN and CDR2 SYDVKM come from the germline V gene. The CDR3 is made up of 14 amino acids. CDR3 nucleotide sequence: TGTGCCAGCACCCCGGGGGGGAGCGTCCACGAGCAGTACTTC. Amino acids: CASTPGGSVHEQYF.

This rearrangement joins TRBV11-2 to TRBJ1-5; no firm D call. The CDR3 spans 12 residues. Per the germline V gene, CDR1 is SGHAT and CDR2 is FQNNGV. Trimming removed 1 base from V and 6 bases from J, with 4 bases in between. The CDR3 DNA reads TGTGCCAGCAGCTTAGCGGGTCAGCCCCAGCATTTT. It is translated as CASSLAGQPQHF.

The chain is built from TRBV28 and TRBJ2-3, with D tentatively TRBD1 (5 bases). This CDR3 spans 15 amino acids. V lost 1 base and J 0 bases, leaving 8 bases between the germline ends. Looked up from germline, CDR1 is MDHEN and CDR2 is SYDVKM. CDR3: CASSLSRVSTDTQYF. The CDR3 region has the DNA TGTGCCAGCAGTTTATCCAGGGTTAGCACAGATACGCAGTATTTT.

This rearrangement joins TRBV28 to TRBJ2-1, with 12 nucleotides matching TRBD2. After removal of 5 bases from V and 12 bases from J, the junction contained 8 bases not matched to a gene. Per the germline V gene, CDR1 is MDHEN and CDR2 is SYDVKM. This CDR3 is 14 amino acids long. CDR3 protein: CASSTLAGGVGQFF. The CDR3 bases are TGTGCCAGCAGTACTCTAGCGGGAGGGGTCGGGCAGTTCTTC.

A word on this clone: The same CDR3 is also encoded by other DNA sequences in this sample. The genes are TRBV7-9 and TRBJ1-1, with 7 bases identical to TRBD1. Germline CDR1 and CDR2: SEHNR and FQNEAQ (reference sequence). The CDR3 is 14 residues long. The V gene end was trimmed by 1 base and the J gene end by 2 bases; junction bases not matched to a gene: 1. CDR3 sequence: CASSLGQGNTEAFF. The CDR3 bases are TGTGCCAGCAGCTTAGGACAGGGCAACACTGAAGCTTTCTTT.

This chain links TRBV28 with TRBJ2-7, with D possibly matching TRBD2 (6 bases). Per germline, CDR1 MDHEN and CDR2 SYDVKM. Trimming removed 7 bases at V and 0 bases at J, with 16 bases between. The CDR3 sequence is 15 residues long. The CDR3 region is CASIHGTPSSYEQYF. As DNA, the CDR3 is TGTGCCAGCATTCACGGGACTCCGAGCTCCTACGAGCAGTACTTC.